This T cell receptor beta chain was retrieved from a study of cytomegalovirus exposure and HLA in healthy donors. The study ran its PCR with 60 Vbeta and 13 Jbeta primers. Only in-frame clones appear in the TCRdb table, and some are missing; sequencing was by immunoSEQ multiplex PCR. The sample contains fewer than 110,000 clones, roughly 76% of which appear only once. CDR3 size: 14 residues. Germline CDR1 and CDR2: LGHNA and YSLEER. Trimming shortened V by 1 base and J by 8 bases, and 14 bases separated the two germline ends. This clone was counted between two and nine times. This rearrangement joins TRBV4-3 to TRBJ1-2; a possible D gene is TRBD1 (5 bases). The source of this sequence is a man between 18 and 35 years old in good health and CMV-seronegative. Sequenced: PBMCs. This CDR3 reads CASSQGHRMGGYTF. DNA of the CDR3: TGCGCCAGCAGCCAAGGGCACAGGATGGGGGGCTACACCTTC.